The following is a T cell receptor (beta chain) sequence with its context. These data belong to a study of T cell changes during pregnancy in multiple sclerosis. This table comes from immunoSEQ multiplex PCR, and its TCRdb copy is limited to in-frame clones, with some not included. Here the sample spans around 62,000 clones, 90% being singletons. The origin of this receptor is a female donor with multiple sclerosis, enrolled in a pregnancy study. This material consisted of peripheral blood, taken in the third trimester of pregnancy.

The CDR3 nucleotides are TGTGCCAGCAGCAATAGGTTACGAAAACAGGGCGGACGTGAAAAACTGTTTTTT. This translates into CASSNRLRKQGGREKLFF. This chain joins TRBV21-1 and TRBJ1-4; TRBD1 is the table's D call, not checked against the DNA. TRBV21-1 represents a pseudogene. The CDR3 contains 18 residues.